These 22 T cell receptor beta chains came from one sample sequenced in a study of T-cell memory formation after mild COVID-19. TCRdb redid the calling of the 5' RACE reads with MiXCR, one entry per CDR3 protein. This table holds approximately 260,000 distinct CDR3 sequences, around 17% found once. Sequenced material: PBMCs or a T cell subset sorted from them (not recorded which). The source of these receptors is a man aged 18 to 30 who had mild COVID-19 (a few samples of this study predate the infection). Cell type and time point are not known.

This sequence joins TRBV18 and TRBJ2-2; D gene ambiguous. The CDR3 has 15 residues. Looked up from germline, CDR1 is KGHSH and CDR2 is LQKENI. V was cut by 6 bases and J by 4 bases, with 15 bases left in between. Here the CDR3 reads CASSTVGSRTGELFF. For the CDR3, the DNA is TGTGCCAGCTCCACCGTGGGGTCTCGCACCGGGGAGCTGTTTTTT. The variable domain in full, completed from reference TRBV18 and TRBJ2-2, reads NAGVMQNPRHLVRRRGQEARLRCSPMKGHSHVYWYRQLPEEGLKFMVYLQKENIIDESGMPKERFSAEFPKEGPSILRIQQVVRGDSAAYFCASSTVGSRTGELFFGEGSRLTVL.

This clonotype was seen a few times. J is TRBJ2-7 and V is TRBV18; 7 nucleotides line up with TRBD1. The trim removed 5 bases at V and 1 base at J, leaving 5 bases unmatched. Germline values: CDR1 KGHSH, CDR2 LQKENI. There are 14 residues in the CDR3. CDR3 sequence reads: CASSARDSSYEQYF. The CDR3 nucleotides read TGTGCCAGCTCAGCCCGGGACAGTTCCTACGAGCAGTACTTC.

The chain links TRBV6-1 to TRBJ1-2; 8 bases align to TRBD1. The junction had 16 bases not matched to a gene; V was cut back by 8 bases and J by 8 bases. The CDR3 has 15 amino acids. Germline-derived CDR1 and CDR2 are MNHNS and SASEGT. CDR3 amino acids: CASVAQAGGASGYTF. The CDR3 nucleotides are TGTGCCAGCGTCGCTCAGGCAGGGGGCGCGTCCGGCTACACCTTC.

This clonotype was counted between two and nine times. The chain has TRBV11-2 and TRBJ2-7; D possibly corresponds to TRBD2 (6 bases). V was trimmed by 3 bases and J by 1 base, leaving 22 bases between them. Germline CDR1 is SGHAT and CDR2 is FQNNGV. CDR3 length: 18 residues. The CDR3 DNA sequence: TGTGCCAGCAGCTTTTCGGACGGCGGAGGGTTGTGGTCCTACGAGCAGTACGTC. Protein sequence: CASSFSDGGGLWSYEQYV.

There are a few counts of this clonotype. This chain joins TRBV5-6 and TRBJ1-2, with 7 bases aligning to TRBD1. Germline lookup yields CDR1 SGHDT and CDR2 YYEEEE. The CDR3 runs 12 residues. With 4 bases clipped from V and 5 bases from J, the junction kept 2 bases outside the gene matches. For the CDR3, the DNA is TGTGCCAGCAGCCAGACAGGGTATGGCTACACCTTC. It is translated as CASSQTGYGYTF.

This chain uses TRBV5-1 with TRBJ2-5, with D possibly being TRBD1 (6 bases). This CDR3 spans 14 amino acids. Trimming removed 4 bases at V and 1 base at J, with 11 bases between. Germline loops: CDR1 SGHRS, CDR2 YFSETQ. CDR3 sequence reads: CASSGGRVQETQYF. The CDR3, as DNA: TGCGCCAGCAGCGGGGGCAGGGTCCAAGAGACCCAGTACTTC.

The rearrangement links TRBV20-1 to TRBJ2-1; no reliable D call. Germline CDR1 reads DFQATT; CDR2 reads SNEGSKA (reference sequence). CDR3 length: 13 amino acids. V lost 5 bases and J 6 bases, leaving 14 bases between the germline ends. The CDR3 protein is CSAFFGTPNEQFF. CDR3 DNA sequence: TGCAGTGCTTTTTTCGGCACTCCCAATGAGCAGTTCTTC.

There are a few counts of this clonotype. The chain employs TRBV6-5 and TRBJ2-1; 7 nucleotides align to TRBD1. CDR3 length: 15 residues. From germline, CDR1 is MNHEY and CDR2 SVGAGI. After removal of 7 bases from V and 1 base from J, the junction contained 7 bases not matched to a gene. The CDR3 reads CASTSTGESYNEQFF. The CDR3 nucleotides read TGTGCCAGCACCAGCACAGGGGAATCCTACAATGAGCAGTTCTTC.

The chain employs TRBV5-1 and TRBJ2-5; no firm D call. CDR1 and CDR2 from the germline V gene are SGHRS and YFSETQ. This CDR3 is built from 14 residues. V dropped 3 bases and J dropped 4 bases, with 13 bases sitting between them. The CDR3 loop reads CASSWTRERETQYF. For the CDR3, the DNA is TGCGCCAGCAGCTGGACCCGAGAGAGAGAGACCCAGTACTTC.

This CDR3 is CASSQEGSYYNEQFF. Written as DNA, the CDR3 is TGCGCCAGCAGCCAAGAGGGGAGCTACTACAATGAGCAGTTCTTC. The chain recombines TRBV4-3 with TRBJ2-1, with D perhaps TRBD2 (5 bases). The CDR3 has 15 residues. The V and J ends lost 0 bases and 3 bases respectively, with 9 bases between them. The germline gives CDR1 LGHNA, CDR2 YSLEER.

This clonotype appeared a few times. CDR3 in DNA: TGCGCCAGCAGCCAAGCGGCAGGGGCATGGAACGAGCAGTACTTC. Translating gives CASSQAAGAWNEQYF. The chain links TRBV4-3 to TRBJ2-7, with a weak D call TRBD1 (6 bases). This CDR3 is built from 15 residues. V was cut by 1 base and J by 5 bases, with 15 bases left in between. Per germline, CDR1 LGHNA and CDR2 YSLEER.

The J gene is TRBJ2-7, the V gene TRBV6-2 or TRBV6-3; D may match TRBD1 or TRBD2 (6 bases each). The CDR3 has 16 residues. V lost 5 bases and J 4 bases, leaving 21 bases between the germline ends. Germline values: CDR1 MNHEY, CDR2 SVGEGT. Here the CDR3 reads CASSTQEGDGLYEQYF. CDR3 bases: TGTGCCAGCAGTACCCAGGAGGGGGACGGACTTTACGAGCAGTACTTC.

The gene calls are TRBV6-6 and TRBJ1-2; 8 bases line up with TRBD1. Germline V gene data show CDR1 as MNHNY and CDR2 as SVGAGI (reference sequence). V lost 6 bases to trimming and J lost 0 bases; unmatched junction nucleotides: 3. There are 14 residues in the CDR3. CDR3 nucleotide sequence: TGTGCCAGCAGGCTACAGGGGGCTAACTATGGCTACACCTTC. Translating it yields CASRLQGANYGYTF.

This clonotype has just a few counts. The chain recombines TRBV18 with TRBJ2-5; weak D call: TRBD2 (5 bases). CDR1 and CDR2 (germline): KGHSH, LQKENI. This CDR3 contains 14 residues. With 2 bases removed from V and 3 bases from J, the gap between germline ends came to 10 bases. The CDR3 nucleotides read TGTGCCAGCTCACCATCCTCCGGGGAAGAGACCCAGTACTTC. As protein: CASSPSSGEETQYF. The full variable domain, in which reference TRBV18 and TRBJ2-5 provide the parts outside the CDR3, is NAGVMQNPRHLVRRRGQEARLRCSPMKGHSHVYWYRQLPEEGLKFMVYLQKENIIDESGMPKERFSAEFPKEGPSILRIQQVVRGDSAAYFCASSPSSGEETQYFGPGTRLLVL.

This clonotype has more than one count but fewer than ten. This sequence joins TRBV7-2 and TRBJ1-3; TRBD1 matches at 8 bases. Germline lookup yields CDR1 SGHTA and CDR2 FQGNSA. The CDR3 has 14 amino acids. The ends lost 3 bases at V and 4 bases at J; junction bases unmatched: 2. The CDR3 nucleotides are TGTGCCAGCAGCTTCGGGACAGGCGGAAACACCATATATTTT. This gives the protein CASSFGTGGNTIYF.

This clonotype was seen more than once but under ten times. The CDR3 bases are TGCGCCAGCAGCCAAGCAGCCAGACCATACTACGAGCAGTACTTC. Protein sequence: CASSQAARPYYEQYF. J is TRBJ2-7 and V is TRBV4-3; D unresolved. Per germline, CDR1 LGHNA and CDR2 YSLEER. This CDR3 is built from 15 residues. Trimming took off 1 base at V and 3 bases at J, with 13 bases between the two ends.

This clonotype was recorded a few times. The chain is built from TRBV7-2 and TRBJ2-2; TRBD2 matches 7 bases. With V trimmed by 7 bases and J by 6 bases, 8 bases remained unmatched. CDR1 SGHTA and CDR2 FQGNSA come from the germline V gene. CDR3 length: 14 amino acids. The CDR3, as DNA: TGTGCCAGCACCCGGACTAGTCCAGCCGGGGAGCTGTTTTTT. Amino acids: CASTRTSPAGELFF.

CDR3 amino acids: CASSESGGHTGELFF. Written as DNA, the CDR3 is TGTGCCAGCAGTGAATCGGGGGGGCACACCGGGGAGCTGTTTTTT. The genes are TRBV2 and TRBJ2-2; 8 nucleotides agree with TRBD2. V lost 2 bases and J lost 3; bases outside the gene matches: 2. Looked up from germline, CDR1 is SNHLY and CDR2 is FYNNEI. The CDR3 extends over 15 amino acids.

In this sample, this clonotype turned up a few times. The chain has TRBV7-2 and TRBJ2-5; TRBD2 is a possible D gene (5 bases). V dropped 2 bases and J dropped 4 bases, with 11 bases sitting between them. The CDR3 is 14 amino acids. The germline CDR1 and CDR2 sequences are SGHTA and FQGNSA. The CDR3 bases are TGTGCCAGCAGCTTATCTCAAGCGGTAGAGACCCAGTACTTC. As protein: CASSLSQAVETQYF.

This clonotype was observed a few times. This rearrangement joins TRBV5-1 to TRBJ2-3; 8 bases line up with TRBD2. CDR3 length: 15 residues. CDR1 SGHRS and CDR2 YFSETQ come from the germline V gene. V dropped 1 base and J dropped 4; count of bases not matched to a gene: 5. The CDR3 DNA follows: TGCGCCAGCAGCTTGCGTCGGGGGGGCCCAGATACGCAGTATTTT. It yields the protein CASSLRRGGPDTQYF.

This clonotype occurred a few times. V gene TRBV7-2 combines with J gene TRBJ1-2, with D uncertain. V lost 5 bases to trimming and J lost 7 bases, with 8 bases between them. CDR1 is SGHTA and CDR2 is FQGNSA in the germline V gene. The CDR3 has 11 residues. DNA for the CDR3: TGTGCCAGCAGCAAACGAAGTGGCTACACCTTC. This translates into CASSKRSGYTF.

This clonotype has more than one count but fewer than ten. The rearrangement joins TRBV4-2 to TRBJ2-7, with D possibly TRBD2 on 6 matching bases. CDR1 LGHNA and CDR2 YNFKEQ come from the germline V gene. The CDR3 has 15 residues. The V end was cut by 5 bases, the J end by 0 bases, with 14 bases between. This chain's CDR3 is CASSSGAGSSYEQYV. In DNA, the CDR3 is TGTGCCAGCAGCTCGGGTGCGGGAAGCTCCTACGAGCAGTACGTC.